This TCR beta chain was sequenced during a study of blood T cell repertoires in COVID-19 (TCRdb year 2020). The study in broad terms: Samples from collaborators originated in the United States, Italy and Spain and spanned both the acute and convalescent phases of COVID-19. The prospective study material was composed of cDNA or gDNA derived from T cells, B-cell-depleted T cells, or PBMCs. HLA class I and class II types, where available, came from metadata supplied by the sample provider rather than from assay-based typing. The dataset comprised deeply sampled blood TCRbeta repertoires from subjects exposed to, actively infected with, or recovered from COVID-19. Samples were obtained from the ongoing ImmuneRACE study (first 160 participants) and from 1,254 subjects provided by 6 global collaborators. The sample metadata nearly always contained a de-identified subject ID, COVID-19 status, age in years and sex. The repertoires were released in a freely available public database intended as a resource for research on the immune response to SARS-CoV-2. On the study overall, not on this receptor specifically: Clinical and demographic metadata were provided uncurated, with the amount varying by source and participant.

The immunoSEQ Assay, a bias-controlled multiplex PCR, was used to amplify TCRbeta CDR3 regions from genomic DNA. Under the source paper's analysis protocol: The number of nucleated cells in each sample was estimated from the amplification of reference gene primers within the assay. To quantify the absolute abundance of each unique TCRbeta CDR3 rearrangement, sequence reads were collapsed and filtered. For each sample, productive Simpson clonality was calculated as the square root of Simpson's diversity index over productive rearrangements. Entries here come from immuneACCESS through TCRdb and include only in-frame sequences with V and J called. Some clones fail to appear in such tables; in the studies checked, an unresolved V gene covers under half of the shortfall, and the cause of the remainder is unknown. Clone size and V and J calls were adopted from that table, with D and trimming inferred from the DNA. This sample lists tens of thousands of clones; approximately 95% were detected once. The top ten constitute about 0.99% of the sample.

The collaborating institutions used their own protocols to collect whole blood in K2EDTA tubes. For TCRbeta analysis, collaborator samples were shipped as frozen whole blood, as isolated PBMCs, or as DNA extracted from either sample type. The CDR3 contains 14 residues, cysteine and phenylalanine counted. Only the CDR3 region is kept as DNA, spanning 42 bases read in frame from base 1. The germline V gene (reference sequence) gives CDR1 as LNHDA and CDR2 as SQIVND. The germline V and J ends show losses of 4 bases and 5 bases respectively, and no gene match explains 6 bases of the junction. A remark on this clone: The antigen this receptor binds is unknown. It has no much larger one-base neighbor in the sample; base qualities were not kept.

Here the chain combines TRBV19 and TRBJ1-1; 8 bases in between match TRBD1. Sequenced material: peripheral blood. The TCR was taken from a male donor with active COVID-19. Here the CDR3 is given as CASSTRQGMTEAFF. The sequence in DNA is TGTGCCAGTAGTACCCGACAGGGGATGACTGAAGCTTTCTTT.